This entry lists 30 T cell receptor beta chains sequenced from one sample in a study of shared clonotypes between healthy human individuals. Libraries were prepared by immunoSEQ multiplex PCR; TCRdb keeps only in-frame clonotypes and omits some of them. The table lists millions of clones, approximately 95% of them singletons, with roughly 0.36% in the top ten. The sample consisted of naive CD4+ T cells from PBMCs. The subset was: CD45RA+ positively selected. The source is a man aged 18 to 29 in good health. Some clones in this sample may be carry-over from other donors' samples.

With respect to this clone: Distinct nucleotide sequences in the sample also encode this CDR3. The V and J genes are TRBV18 and TRBJ2-7; 9 bases match TRBD1. The CDR3 spans 14 residues. Trimming cost V 3 bases and J 2 bases; bases outside gene matches: 2. Per germline, CDR1 KGHSH and CDR2 LQKENI. CDR3 residues: CASSPGTGPYEQYF. The CDR3, as DNA: TGTGCCAGCTCACCCGGGACAGGGCCCTACGAGCAGTACTTC.

The rearrangement joins TRBV2 to TRBJ2-2; D gene ambiguous. The germline CDR1 and CDR2 sequences are SNHLY and FYNNEI. The ends were cut back, 1 base at V and 6 bases at J, with 9 bases in the middle. The CDR3 contains 14 residues. Written as DNA, the CDR3 is TGTGCCAGCAGTGAAGGTTTGTCGGCCGGGGAGCTGTTTTTT. It is translated as CASSEGLSAGELFF.

Concerning this clone: Other DNA sequences from this sample encode an identical CDR3 as well. The genes are TRBV30 and TRBJ1-3; D gene unclear. The germline V gene has CDR1 GTSNPN and CDR2 SVGIG (reference sequence). CDR3 length: 12 amino acids. The ends were cut back, 4 bases at V and 2 bases at J, with 6 bases in the middle. The CDR3 DNA is TGTGCCTGGACCCGAACTGGAAACACCATATATTTT. It yields the protein CAWTRTGNTIYF.

V and J are TRBV7-9 and TRBJ2-7; D may be TRBD1 or TRBD2 (5 bases each). Germline V lookup: CDR1 SEHNR, CDR2 FQNEAQ (reference sequence). V was cut by 3 bases and J by 0 bases, with 12 bases left in between. This CDR3 has 15 residues. The CDR3 bases are TGTGCCAGCAGCTTCGGGGACGCAAGCTCCTACGAGCAGTACTTC. Translating gives CASSFGDASSYEQYF.

CDR3 sequence (DNA): TGCGCCAGCAGCTCCGACTATGGAGATACGCAGTATTTT. The encoded protein is CASSSDYGDTQYF. The chain links TRBV5-1 to TRBJ2-3, with TRBD2 as a possible D gene (5 bases). The germline V gene has CDR1 SGHRS and CDR2 YFSETQ. V shed 3 bases and J shed 5 bases, with 10 bases lying between them. The length of the CDR3 is 13 residues.

The J gene is TRBJ2-7, the V gene TRBV9, with 10 bases lining up with TRBD2. Germline V gives CDR1 SGDLS, CDR2 YYNGEE. This CDR3 region has 14 residues. The V gene end was trimmed by 5 bases and the J gene end by 1 base; junction bases not matched to a gene: 3. The CDR3 region is CASSKREGSYEQYF. The CDR3 bases are TGTGCCAGCAGTAAGCGGGAGGGATCCTACGAGCAGTACTTC.

The rearrangement joins TRBV5-1 to TRBJ2-3, with 14 bases lining up with TRBD2. Germline V gene data show CDR1 as SGHRS and CDR2 as YFSETQ. V shed 4 bases and J 0 bases; nucleotides not matched to a gene: 7. The CDR3 has 18 residues. The DNA for the CDR3 is TGCGCCAGCAGCCCCCGAGGACTAGCGGGAGGTAGCACAGATACGCAGTATTTT. Residues: CASSPRGLAGGSTDTQYF.

V and J are TRBV10-3 and TRBJ2-1; no clear D gene. CDR3 size: 15 residues. The V gene lost 10 bases and the J gene lost 1 base, with 17 bases spanning the gap. Germline lookup yields CDR1 ENHRY and CDR2 SYGVKD. The CDR3 nucleotides are TGTGCCACCGGTAACTCGGATACATCCTACAATGAGCAGTTCTTC. Its translation: CATGNSDTSYNEQFF.

The chain recombines TRBV7-9 with TRBJ2-7, with a weak D call TRBD1 (5 bases). V was cut by 4 bases and J by 0 bases, with 7 bases left in between. CDR3 length: 13 residues. The germline CDR1 and CDR2 sequences are SEHNR and FQNEAQ (reference sequence). The CDR3 sequence: CASSWGISYEQYF. The DNA for the CDR3 is TGTGCCAGCAGCTGGGGCATCTCCTACGAGCAGTACTTC.

The chain couples TRBV28 to TRBJ2-7, with a weak D call TRBD1 (6 bases). The germline CDR1 and CDR2 sequences are MDHEN and SYDVKM. Trimming removed 5 bases from V and 2 bases from J, with 13 bases in between. This CDR3 is built from 14 residues. The CDR3 spells CASSGEQGTYEQYF. Here the CDR3 DNA reads TGTGCCAGCAGTGGAGAACAGGGCACCTACGAGCAGTACTTC.

V and J are TRBV28 and TRBJ2-7, with D possibly matching TRBD1 (6 bases). The germline V gene encodes CDR1 MDHEN and CDR2 SYDVKM. This CDR3 is built from 14 residues. V lost 6 bases to trimming and J lost 3 bases, with 15 bases between them. This chain's CDR3 is CASRNRDILYEQYF. The CDR3, as DNA: TGTGCCAGCAGGAACCGGGACATTCTCTACGAGCAGTACTTC.

J is TRBJ1-2 and V is TRBV5-4, with D possibly matching TRBD1 (5 bases). V lost 5 bases to trimming and J lost 0 bases, with 17 bases between them. Germline assignment: CDR1 SGHNT and CDR2 YYREEE (reference sequence). This CDR3 is built from 16 residues. CDR3 region: CASSSIPQGANYGYTF. The CDR3 DNA follows: TGTGCCAGCAGTTCAATTCCGCAGGGCGCTAACTATGGCTACACCTTC.

This sequence joins TRBV4-1 and TRBJ1-5; no definite D call. Germline assignment: CDR1 MGHRA and CDR2 YSYEKL. V lost 1 base, J lost 4 bases, and 8 bases lay in between. CDR3 length: 14 residues. CDR3 bases: TGCGCCAGCAGCCAAGGAATCATTAATCAGCCCCAGCATTTT. Translated, it gives CASSQGIINQPQHF.

The chain combines TRBV11-1 with TRBJ2-7; TRBD1 might be the D (5 bases). This CDR3 spans 14 amino acids. Trimming pared 4 bases from V and 2 bases from J, leaving 12 bases between. Germline V gene sequence: CDR1 SGHAT, CDR2 FQDESV (reference sequence). CDR3 amino acids: CASSSEDTTYEQYF. CDR3 in DNA: TGTGCCAGCAGCTCCGAGGACACTACCTACGAGCAGTACTTC.

The gene calls are TRBV18 and TRBJ2-4, with a possible D match to TRBD2 (6 bases). The V end was cut by 2 bases, the J end by 4 bases, with 15 bases between. Germline lookup yields CDR1 KGHSH and CDR2 LQKENI. There are 16 residues in the CDR3. CDR3 loop: CASSPGAGSSKNIQYF. The CDR3 DNA follows: TGTGCCAGCTCACCAGGGGCGGGAAGTAGTAAAAACATTCAGTACTTC.

This clone occurred once. The identical CDR3 is also encoded by other nucleotide sequences in the sample. This chain joins TRBV9 and TRBJ2-7; either TRBD1 or TRBD2 may supply D (6 bases each). The V end lost 0 bases, the J end lost 1 base, and 11 bases lay between the germline ends. Germline CDR1 reads SGDLS; CDR2 reads YYNGEE. The CDR3 spans 15 residues. CDR3 bases: TGTGCCAGCAGCGTAGGGGGGGCTAAGTCCTACGAGCAGTACTTC. Its protein is CASSVGGAKSYEQYF.

On this clone: The limits of the CDR3 on the DNA are not certain, so only TCRdb's listed CDR3 is given. V usage is TRBV6-6 and J usage is TRBJ2-3. Germline values: CDR1 MNHNY, CDR2 SVGAGI (reference sequence). The CDR3 totals 16 residues, both ends included. CDR3 residues: CASSFSSGQATDTQYF.

On this clone: The same CDR3 arises from other DNA sequences in this sample as well. The chain joins TRBV5-4 to TRBJ2-5, with D possibly matching TRBD1 (5 bases). CDR1 is SGHNT, CDR2 YYREEE, per germline (reference sequence). This CDR3 comprises 13 residues. The germline V and J ends were trimmed by 4 bases and 5 bases, with 12 bases remaining between them. This chain's CDR3 is CASSLQGGETQYF. For the CDR3, the DNA is TGTGCCAGCAGCCTCCAGGGTGGGGAGACCCAGTACTTC.

V and J are TRBV4-3 and TRBJ2-5; D ambiguous. V lost 1 base and J lost 3, with 15 bases in between. CDR1 is LGHNA, CDR2 YSLEER, per germline. The CDR3 loop spans 16 amino acids. CDR3 protein: CASSQGPPGTEETQYF. The CDR3 nucleotides read TGCGCCAGCAGCCAAGGGCCCCCAGGTACCGAAGAGACCCAGTACTTC.

The table lists this clone with a count of one. J is TRBJ2-2 and V is TRBV5-1, with D maybe TRBD2 (5 bases). The V end lost 9 bases, the J end lost 7 bases, and 16 bases lay between the germline ends. This CDR3 comprises 13 residues. Germline CDR1 and CDR2: SGHRS and YFSETQ. DNA of the CDR3: TGCGCCATCCGGAAGGGAGAAGGCGGGGAGCTGTTTTTT. It encodes CAIRKGEGGELFF.

The chain has TRBV7-7 and TRBJ2-2, with TRBD2 matching 8 bases. With 4 bases clipped from V and 4 bases from J, the junction kept 8 bases outside the gene matches. CDR3 length: 16 residues. Germline-derived CDR1 and CDR2 are SSHAT and FNYEAQ (reference sequence). CDR3 DNA sequence: TGTGCCAGCAGCTCCAGTGCGGGAGGTGCCACCGGGGAGCTGTTTTTT. Its protein product is CASSSSAGGATGELFF.

The chain recombines TRBV6-1 with TRBJ2-7, with TRBD1 identical over 9 bases. Trimming took 2 bases from V and 1 from J; bases not matched to a gene: 6. The CDR3 is 16 amino acids. Germline CDR1 is MNHNS and CDR2 is SASEGT. The CDR3 DNA follows: TGTGCCAGCAGTGAACAACCGGGACAGGGATCCTACGAGCAGTACTTC. It is translated as CASSEQPGQGSYEQYF.

Note on this clone: Within the sample, other DNA sequences also encode this same CDR3. This chain joins TRBV7-3 and TRBJ2-5; D gene unclear. V lost 1 base, J lost 0 bases, and 9 bases lay in between. Per germline, CDR1 SGHTA and CDR2 FQGTGA. The CDR3 is 15 residues long. The CDR3 sequence is CASSLIGGYQETQYF. The DNA for the CDR3 is TGTGCCAGCAGCTTAATTGGCGGCTACCAAGAGACCCAGTACTTC.

The genes are TRBV28 and TRBJ1-2; D is uncertain. Germline V lookup: CDR1 MDHEN, CDR2 SYDVKM. This CDR3 is 13 amino acids long. Trimming shortened V by 3 bases and J by 8 bases, and 13 bases separated the two germline ends. The CDR3 DNA follows: TGTGCCAGCAGTTTCCCCGTGGAGGGAGGCTACACCTTC. It encodes CASSFPVEGGYTF.

Here the CDR3 reads CASRGGTGETEAFF. DNA of the CDR3: TGCGCCAGCAGGGGCGGGACAGGGGAGACTGAAGCTTTCTTT. The chain carries TRBV5-1 and TRBJ1-1; TRBD1 matches at 10 bases. Germline-derived CDR1 and CDR2 are SGHRS and YFSETQ. The V segment lost 5 bases and the J segment 5 bases; nucleotides outside the gene matches: 6. The CDR3 is 14 residues long.

This chain uses TRBV20-1 with TRBJ2-7; 7 bases align to TRBD2. V trimming: 6 bases; J trimming: 3 bases; junction bases outside the gene matches: 2. The CDR3 totals 11 residues. From germline, CDR1 is DFQATT and CDR2 SNEGSKA (reference sequence). CDR3 DNA: TGCAGTGCGGCGGGAGACTACGAGCAGTACTTC. Translated: CSAAGDYEQYF.

The rearrangement uses TRBV5-6 and TRBJ2-4; D is unclear. V lost 1 base to trimming and J lost 0 bases, with 11 bases between them. The CDR3 loop spans 16 amino acids. Germline lookup yields CDR1 SGHDT and CDR2 YYEEEE. This CDR3 reads CASSLPGNLAKNIQYF. The CDR3, as DNA: TGTGCCAGCAGCTTGCCCGGAAACCTAGCCAAAAACATTCAGTACTTC. The complete variable domain, with remaining parts taken from reference TRBV5-6 and TRBJ2-4, reads DAGVTQSPTHLIKTRGQQVTLRCSPKSGHDTVSWYQQALGQGPQFIFQYYEEEERQRGNFPDRFSGHQFPNYSSELNVNALLLGDSALYLCASSLPGNLAKNIQYFGAGTRLSVL.

V is TRBV5-8 and J is TRBJ2-1; 12 bases are shared with TRBD2. Looked up from germline, CDR1 is SGHTS and CDR2 is YDEGEE. The CDR3 contains 16 residues. Trimming took 4 bases from V and 6 from J; bases not matched to a gene: 8. The CDR3 DNA sequence: TGTGCCAGCAGCCCGTTGGGACTAGCGGGCGTCAATGAGCAGTTCTTC. Translating it yields CASSPLGLAGVNEQFF.

V and J are TRBV7-2 and TRBJ2-4; maybe TRBD2 (6 bases). The CDR3 is 15 residues long. CDR1 and CDR2 (germline): SGHTA, FQGNSA. V lost 6 bases, J lost 2 bases, and 14 bases lay in between. CDR3 in amino acids: CASRGGGESKNIQYF. Here the CDR3 DNA reads TGTGCCAGCAGGGGCGGCGGGGAGTCCAAAAACATTCAGTACTTC.

This rearrangement joins TRBV28 to TRBJ1-1; D ambiguous. This CDR3 comprises 15 residues. The V end lost 2 bases, the J end lost 0 bases, and 10 bases lay between the germline ends. CDR1 is MDHEN, CDR2 SYDVKM, per germline. As DNA, the CDR3 is TGTGCCAGCAGTTTACCGCTTTTCATGAACACTGAAGCTTTCTTT. It is translated as CASSLPLFMNTEAFF.